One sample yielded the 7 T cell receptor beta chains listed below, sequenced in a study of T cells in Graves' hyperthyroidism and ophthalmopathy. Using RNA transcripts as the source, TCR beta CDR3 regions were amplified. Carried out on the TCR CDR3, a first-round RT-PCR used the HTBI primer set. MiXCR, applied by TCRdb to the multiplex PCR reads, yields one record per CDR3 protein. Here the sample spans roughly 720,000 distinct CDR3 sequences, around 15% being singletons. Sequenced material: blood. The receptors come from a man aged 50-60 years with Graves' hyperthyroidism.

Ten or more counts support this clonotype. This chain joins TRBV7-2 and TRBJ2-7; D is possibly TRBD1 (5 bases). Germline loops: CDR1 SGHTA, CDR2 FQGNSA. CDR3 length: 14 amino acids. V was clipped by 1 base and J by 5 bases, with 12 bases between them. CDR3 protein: CASSLELRGDEQYF. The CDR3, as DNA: TGTGCCAGCAGCTTAGAGTTAAGGGGCGACGAGCAGTACTTC.

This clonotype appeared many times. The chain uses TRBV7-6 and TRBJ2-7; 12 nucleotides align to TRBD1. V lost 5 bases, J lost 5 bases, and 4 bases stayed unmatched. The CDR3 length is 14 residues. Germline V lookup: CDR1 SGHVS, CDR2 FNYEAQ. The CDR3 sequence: CASSAGQGANEQYF. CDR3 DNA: TGTGCCAGCAGCGCGGGACAGGGGGCAAACGAGCAGTACTTC.

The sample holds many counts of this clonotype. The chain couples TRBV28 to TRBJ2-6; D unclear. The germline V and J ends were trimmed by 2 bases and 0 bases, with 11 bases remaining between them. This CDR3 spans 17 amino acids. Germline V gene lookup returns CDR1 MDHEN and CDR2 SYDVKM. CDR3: CASSLTDIYSGANVLTF. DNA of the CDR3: TGTGCCAGCAGTTTAACAGACATTTACTCTGGGGCCAACGTCCTGACTTTC.

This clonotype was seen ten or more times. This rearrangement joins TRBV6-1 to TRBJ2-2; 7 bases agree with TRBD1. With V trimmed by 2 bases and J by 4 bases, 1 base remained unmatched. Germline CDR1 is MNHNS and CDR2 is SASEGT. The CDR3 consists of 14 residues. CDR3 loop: CASSESGGTGELFF. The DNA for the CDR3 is TGTGCCAGCAGTGAATCAGGGGGCACCGGGGAGCTGTTTTTT.

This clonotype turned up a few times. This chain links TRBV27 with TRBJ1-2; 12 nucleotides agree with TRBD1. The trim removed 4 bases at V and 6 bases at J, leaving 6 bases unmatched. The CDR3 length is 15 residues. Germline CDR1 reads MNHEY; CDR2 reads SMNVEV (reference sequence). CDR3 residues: CASSSGTGGLNGYTF. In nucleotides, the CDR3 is TGTGCCAGCAGTTCCGGGACAGGGGGCTTAAATGGCTACACCTTC.

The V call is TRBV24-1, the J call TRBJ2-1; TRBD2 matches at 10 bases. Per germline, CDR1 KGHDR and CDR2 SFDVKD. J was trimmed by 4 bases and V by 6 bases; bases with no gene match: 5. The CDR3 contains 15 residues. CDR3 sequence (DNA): TGTGCCACCAGTCGGACTAGCGGATCTTACAATGAGCAGTTCTTC. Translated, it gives CATSRTSGSYNEQFF.

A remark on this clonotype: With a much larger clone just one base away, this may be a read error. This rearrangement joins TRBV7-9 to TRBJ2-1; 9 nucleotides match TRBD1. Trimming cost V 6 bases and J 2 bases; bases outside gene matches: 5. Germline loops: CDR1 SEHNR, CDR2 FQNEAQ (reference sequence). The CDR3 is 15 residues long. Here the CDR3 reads CASRPGTGPYNEQFF. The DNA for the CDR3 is TGTGCCAGCAGGCCCGGGACAGGGCCCTACAATGAGCAGTTCTTC. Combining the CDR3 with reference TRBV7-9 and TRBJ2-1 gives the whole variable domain DTGVSQNPRHKITKRGQNVTFRCDPISEHNRLYWYRQTLGQGPEFLTYFQNEAQLEKSRLLSDRFSAERPKGSFSTLEIQRTEQGDSAMYLCASRPGTGPYNEQFFGPGTRLTVL.